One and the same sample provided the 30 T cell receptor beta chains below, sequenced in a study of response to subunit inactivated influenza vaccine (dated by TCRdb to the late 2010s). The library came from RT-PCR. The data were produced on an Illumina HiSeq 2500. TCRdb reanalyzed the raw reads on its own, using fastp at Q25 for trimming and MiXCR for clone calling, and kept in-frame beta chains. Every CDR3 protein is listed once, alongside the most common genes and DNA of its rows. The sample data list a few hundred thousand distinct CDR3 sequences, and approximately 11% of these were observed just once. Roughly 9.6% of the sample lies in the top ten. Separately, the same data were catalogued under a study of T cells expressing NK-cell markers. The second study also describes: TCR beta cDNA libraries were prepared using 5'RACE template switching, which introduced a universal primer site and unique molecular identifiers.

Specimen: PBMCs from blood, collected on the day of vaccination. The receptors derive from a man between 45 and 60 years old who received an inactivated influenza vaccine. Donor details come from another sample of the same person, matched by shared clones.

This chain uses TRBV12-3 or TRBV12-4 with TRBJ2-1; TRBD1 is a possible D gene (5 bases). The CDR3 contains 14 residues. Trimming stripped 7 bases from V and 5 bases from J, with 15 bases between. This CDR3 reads CASMKAGSHNEQFF. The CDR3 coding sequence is TGTGCCAGCATGAAGGCAGGGTCCCACAATGAGCAGTTCTTC.

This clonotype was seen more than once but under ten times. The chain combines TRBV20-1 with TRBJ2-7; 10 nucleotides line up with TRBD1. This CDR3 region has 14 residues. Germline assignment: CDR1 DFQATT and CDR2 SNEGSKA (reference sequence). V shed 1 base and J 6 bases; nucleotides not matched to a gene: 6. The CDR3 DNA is TGCAGTGCTAGAGTGTCCAGGACAGGGGGCGAGCAGTACTTC. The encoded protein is CSARVSRTGGEQYF.

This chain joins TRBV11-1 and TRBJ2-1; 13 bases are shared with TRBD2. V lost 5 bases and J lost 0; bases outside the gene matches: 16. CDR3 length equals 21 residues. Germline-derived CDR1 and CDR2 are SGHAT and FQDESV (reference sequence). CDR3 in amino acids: CASSVQRTSGRKYGSYNEQFF. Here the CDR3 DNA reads TGTGCCAGCAGCGTACAAAGGACTAGCGGGAGAAAATACGGCTCCTACAATGAGCAGTTCTTC.

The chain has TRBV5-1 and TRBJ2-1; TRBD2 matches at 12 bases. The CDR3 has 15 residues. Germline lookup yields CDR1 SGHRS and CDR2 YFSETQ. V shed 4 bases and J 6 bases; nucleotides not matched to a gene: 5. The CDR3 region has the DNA TGCGCCAGCAGCCGGACTAGCGGGGTTAGCAATGAGCAGTTCTTC. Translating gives CASSRTSGVSNEQFF.

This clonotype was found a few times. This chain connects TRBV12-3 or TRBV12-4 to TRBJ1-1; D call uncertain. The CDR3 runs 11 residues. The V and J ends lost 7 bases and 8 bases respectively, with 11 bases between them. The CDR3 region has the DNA TGTGCCAGCATCATGACCGGGGAAGCTTTCTTT. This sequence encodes CASIMTGEAFF.

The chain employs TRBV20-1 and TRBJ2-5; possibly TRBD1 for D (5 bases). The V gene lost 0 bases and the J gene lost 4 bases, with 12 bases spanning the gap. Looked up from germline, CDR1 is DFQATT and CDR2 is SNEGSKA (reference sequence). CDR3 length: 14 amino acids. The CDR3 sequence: CSARDSQGAETQYF. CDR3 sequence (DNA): TGCAGTGCTAGAGATAGCCAGGGCGCAGAGACCCAGTACTTC.

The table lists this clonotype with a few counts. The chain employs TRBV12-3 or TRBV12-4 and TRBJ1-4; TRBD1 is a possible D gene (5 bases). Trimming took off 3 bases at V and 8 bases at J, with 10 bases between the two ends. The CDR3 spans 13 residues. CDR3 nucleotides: TGTGCCAGCAGTTTGGGGGAGAAGGAAAAACTGTTTTTT. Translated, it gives CASSLGEKEKLFF.

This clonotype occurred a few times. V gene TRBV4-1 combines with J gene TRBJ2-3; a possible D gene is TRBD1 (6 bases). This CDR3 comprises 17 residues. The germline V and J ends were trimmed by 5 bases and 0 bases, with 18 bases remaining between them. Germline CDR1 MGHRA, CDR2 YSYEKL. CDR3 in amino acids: CASSKFIGQPSTDTQYF. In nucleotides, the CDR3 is TGCGCCAGCAGCAAATTCATAGGACAGCCTAGCACAGATACGCAGTATTTT.

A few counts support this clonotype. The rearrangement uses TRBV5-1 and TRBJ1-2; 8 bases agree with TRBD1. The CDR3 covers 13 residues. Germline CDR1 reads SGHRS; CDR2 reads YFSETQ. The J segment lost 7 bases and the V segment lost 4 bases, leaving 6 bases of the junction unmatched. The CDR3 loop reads CASSQQGEAGYTF. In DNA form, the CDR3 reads TGCGCCAGCAGCCAACAGGGGGAAGCTGGCTACACCTTC.

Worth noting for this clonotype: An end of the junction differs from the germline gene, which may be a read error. In nucleotides, the CDR3 is TGTGCCAGCACCTTAGTAGGGGAGGGGGCCAAAAACATTCAGTACTTC. It is translated as CASTLVGEGAKNIQYF. The V call is TRBV11-2, the J call TRBJ2-4; 7 bases are shared with TRBD2. This CDR3 region has 16 residues. CDR1 and CDR2 from the germline V gene are SGHAT and FQNNGV.

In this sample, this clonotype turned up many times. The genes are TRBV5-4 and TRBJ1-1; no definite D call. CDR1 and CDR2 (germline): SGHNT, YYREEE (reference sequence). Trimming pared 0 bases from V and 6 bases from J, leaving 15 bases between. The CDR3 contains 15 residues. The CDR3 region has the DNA TGTGCCAGCAGCTTGGCCGTGACGGGCGGGGCTGAAGCTTTCTTT. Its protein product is CASSLAVTGGAEAFF. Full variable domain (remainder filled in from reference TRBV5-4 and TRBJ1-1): ETGVTQSPTHLIKTRGQQVTLRCSSQSGHNTVSWYQQALGQGPQFIFQYYREEENGRGNFPPRFSGLQFPNYSSELNVNALELDDSALYLCASSLAVTGGAEAFFGQGTRLTVV.

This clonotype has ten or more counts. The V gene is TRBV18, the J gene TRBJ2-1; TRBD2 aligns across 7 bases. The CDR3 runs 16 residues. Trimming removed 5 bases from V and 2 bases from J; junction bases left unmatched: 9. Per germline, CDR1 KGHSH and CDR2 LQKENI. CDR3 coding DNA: TGTGCCAGCTCAGCAGAGTCCGGGACTACCTACAATGAGCAGTTCTTC. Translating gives CASSAESGTTYNEQFF.

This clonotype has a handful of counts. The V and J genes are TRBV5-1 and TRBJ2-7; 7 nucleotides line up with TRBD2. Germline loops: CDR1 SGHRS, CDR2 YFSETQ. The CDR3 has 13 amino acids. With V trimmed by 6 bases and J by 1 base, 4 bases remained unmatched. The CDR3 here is CASTRGNSYEQYF. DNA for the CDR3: TGCGCCAGCACGCGGGGGAATTCCTACGAGCAGTACTTC.

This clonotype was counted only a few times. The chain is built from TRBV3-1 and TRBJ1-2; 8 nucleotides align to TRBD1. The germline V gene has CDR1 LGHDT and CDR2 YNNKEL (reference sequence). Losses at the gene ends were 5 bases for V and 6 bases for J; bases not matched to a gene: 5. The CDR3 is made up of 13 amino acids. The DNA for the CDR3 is TGTGCCAGCAGCGGACAGGGATTACATGGCTACACCTTC. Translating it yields CASSGQGLHGYTF.

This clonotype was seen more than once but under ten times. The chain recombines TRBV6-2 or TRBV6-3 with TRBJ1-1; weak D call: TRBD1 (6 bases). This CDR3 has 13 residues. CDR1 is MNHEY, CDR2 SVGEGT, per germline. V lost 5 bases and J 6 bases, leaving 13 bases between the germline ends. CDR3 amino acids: CASSRTGPAEAFF. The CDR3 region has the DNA TGTGCCAGCAGTCGCACAGGGCCGGCTGAAGCTTTCTTT.

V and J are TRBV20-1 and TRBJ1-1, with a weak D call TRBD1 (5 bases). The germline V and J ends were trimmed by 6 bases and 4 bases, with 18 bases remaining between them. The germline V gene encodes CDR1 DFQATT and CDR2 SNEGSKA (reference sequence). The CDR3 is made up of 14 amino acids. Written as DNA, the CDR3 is TGCAGTGCACACCACCCGGGGCGGGTCACTGAAGCTTTCTTT. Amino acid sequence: CSAHHPGRVTEAFF.

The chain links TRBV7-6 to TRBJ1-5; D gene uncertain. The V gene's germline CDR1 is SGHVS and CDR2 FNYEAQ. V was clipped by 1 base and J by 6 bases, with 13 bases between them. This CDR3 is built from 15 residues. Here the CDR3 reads CASSLGPGGSQPQHF. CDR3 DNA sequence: TGTGCCAGCAGCTTAGGTCCCGGAGGGAGTCAGCCCCAGCATTTT. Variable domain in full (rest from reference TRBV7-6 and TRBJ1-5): GAGVSQSPRYKVTKRGQDVALRCDPISGHVSLYWYRQALGQGPEFLTYFNYEAQQDKSGLPNDRFSAERPEGSISTLTIQRTEQRDSAMYRCASSLGPGGSQPQHFGDGTRLSIL.

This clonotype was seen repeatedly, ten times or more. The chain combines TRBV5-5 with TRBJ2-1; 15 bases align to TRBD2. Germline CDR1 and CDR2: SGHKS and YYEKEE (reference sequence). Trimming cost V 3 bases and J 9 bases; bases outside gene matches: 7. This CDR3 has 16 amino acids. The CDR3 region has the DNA TGTGCCAGCAGCTCTGGACTAGCGGGAGGGTGGGGTGAGCAGTTCTTC. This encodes CASSSGLAGGWGEQFF. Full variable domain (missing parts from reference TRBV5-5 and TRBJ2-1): DAGVTQSPTHLIKTRGQQVTLRCSPISGHKSVSWYQQVLGQGPQFIFQYYEKEERGRGNFPDRFSARQFPNYSSELNVNALLLGDSALYLCASSSGLAGGWGEQFFGPGTRLTVL.

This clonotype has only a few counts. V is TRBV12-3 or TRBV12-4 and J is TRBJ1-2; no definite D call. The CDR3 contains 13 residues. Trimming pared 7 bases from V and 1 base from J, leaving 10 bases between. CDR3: CASTPGGNYGYTF. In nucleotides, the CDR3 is TGTGCCAGCACCCCAGGTGGTAACTATGGCTACACCTTC.

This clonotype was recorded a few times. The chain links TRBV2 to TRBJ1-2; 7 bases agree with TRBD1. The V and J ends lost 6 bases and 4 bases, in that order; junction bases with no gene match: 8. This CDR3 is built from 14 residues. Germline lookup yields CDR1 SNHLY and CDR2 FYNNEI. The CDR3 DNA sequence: TGTGCCAGCAGGGACCCGGGACAGATCTATGGCTACACCTTC. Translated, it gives CASRDPGQIYGYTF.

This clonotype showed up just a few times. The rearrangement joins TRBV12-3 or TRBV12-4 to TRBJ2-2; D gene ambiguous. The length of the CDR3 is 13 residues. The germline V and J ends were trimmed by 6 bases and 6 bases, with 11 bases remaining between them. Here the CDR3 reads CASSPRVPGELFF. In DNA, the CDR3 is TGTGCCAGCAGCCCCCGCGTTCCCGGGGAGCTGTTTTTT.

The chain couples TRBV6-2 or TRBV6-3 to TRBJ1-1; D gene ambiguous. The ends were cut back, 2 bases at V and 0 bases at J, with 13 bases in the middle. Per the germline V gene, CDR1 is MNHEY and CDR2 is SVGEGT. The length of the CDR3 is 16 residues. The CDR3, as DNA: TGTGCCAGCAGTTACCCCCCGGGCGACTTGAACACTGAAGCTTTCTTT. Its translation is CASSYPPGDLNTEAFF.

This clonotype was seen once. The CDR3 DNA follows: TGTGCCAGCAGCGTAGACCAGCCCTCCTACAATGAGCAGTTCTTC. This encodes CASSVDQPSYNEQFF. The rearrangement joins TRBV9 to TRBJ2-1; D gene unclear. The V gene's germline CDR1 is SGDLS and CDR2 YYNGEE. V was pared by 0 bases and J by 0 bases, with 7 bases between. The CDR3 extends over 15 amino acids.

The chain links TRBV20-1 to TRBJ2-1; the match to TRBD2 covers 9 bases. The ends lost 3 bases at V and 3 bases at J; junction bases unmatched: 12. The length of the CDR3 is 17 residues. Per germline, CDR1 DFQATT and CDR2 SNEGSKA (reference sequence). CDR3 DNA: TGCAGTGCTAGGGCGGGTATTAGCGGGAGAGGCTACAATGAGCAGTTCTTC. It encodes CSARAGISGRGYNEQFF.

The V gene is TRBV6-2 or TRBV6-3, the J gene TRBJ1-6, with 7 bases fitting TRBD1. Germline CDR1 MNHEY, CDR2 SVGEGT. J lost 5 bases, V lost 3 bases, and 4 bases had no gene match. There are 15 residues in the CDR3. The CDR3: CASSYSGTDNSPLHF. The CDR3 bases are TGTGCCAGCAGTTATTCCGGGACAGATAATTCACCCCTCCACTTT.

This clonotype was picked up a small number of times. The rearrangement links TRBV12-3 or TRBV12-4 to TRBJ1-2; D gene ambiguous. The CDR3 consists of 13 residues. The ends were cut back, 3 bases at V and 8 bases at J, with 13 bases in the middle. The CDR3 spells CASSLSDGYGYTF. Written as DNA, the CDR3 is TGTGCCAGCAGTTTGTCGGACGGATACGGCTACACCTTC.

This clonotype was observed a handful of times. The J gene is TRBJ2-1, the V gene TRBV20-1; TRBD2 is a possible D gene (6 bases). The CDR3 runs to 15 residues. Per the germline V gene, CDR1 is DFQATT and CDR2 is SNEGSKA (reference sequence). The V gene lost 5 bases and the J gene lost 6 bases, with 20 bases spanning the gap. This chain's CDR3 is CSAPRGPTRSNEQFF. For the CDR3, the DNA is TGCAGTGCTCCTAGGGGTCCGACTAGGTCCAATGAGCAGTTCTTC.

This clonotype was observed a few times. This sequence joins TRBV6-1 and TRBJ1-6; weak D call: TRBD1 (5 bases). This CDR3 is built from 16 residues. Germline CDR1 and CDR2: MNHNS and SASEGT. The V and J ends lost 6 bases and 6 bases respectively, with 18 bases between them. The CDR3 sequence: CASRPRVGETNSPLHF. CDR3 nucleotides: TGTGCCAGCAGACCGAGGGTGGGGGAGACTAATTCACCCCTCCACTTT.

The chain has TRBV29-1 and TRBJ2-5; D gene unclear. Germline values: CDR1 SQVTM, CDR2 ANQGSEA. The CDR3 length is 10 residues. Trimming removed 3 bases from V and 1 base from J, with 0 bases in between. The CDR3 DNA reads TGCAGCGTTGACCAAGAGACCCAGTACTTC. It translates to CSVDQETQYF.

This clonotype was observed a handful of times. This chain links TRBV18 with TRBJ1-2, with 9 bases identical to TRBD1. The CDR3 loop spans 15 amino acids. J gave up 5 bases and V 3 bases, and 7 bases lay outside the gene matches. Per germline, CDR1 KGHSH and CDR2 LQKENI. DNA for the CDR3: TGTGCCAGCTCACCCCCCCCGACAGGGGGGTATGGCTACACCTTC. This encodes CASSPPPTGGYGYTF.